The present TCR beta chain was sequenced within a study of blood T cell repertoires in COVID-19. TCRdb's copy holds only in-frame clones and misses some; the assay was immunoSEQ multiplex PCR. This sample has 120,000 or so clones; around four fifths occur once, and the top ten carry 20% to 25%. This sequence originates from a human donor in a cohort sampled during active COVID-19. Input material: peripheral blood.

CDR3 sequence: CASSPPSHRGETQYF. CDR3 bases: TGTGCCAGCTCACCACCCTCACATAGAGGAGAGACCCAGTACTTC. V and J are TRBV18 and TRBJ2-5; D unclear. CDR3 length: 15 amino acids. Between the trimmed V and J ends, which lost 0 bases and 4 bases, there was a span of 12 bases. Germline assignment: CDR1 KGHSH and CDR2 LQKENI.